The clone carrying this T cell receptor (beta chain) occurred many times. The entry originates in a study of early T cells in non-severe SARS-CoV-2 infection. The germline gives CDR1 MNHNS, CDR2 SASEGT. CDR3 size: 15 residues. The ends were cut back, 5 bases at V and 0 bases at J, with 11 bases in the middle. TCRdb passed the 5' RACE reads through MiXCR, listing each CDR3 protein once. The sample carries about 83,000 distinct CDR3 sequences, roughly 10% recorded once. The TCR comes from an adult who was a healthcare worker with PCR-confirmed SARS-CoV-2 infection or an uninfected control (not recorded which). The chain uses TRBV6-1 and TRBJ2-1; D may be TRBD1 (5 bases). The sequencing here drew on whole blood, taken at baseline. CDR3 coding DNA: TGTGCCAGCAGTCGGACACGGAGCTCCTACAATGAGCAGTTCTTC. Protein sequence: CASSRTRSSYNEQFF.